What follows describes a single T cell receptor (beta chain). What it binds is not known. A read error may produce the germline difference seen at one junction end. The sample originates from a study of response to subunit inactivated influenza vaccine. Notes on the study in general: Few new T cells, the authors suggested, are recruited by each seasonal influenza vaccination.

The germline CDR1 and CDR2 sequences are ENHRY and SYGVKD. This CDR3 has 13 amino acids. TCRdb ran MiXCR on the RT-PCR reads and lists one entry per CDR3 protein. Of about 500,000 distinct CDR3 sequences in the sample, about 15% are singletons; the top ten hold 3%. V usage is TRBV10-3 and J usage is TRBJ1-4; the D gene is possibly TRBD1 (5 bases). This clonotype was obtained from a man aged 50-75 years who received an inactivated influenza vaccine. The specimen was CD4+ T cells sorted from PBMCs, collected less than 30 months after vaccination. This chain's CDR3 is CAISVEGAAPLGF. The CDR3 DNA follows: TGTGCCATCAGTGTGGAAGGGGCCGCTCCCCTGGGATTT.